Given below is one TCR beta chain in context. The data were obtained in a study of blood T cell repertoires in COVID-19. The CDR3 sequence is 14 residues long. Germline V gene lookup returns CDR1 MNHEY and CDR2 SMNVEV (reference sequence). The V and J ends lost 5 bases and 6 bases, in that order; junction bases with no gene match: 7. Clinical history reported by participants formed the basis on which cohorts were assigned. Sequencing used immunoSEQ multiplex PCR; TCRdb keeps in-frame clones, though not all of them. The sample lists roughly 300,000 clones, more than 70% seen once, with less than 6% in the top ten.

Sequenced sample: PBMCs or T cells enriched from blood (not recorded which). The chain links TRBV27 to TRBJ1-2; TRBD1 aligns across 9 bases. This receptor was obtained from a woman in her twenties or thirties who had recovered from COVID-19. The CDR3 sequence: CASSNRDRADGYTF. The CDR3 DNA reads TGTGCCAGCAGTAACCGGGACAGGGCCGATGGCTACACCTTC.